These 10 T cell receptor beta chains originate from one sample sequenced in a study of T cells in Graves' hyperthyroidism and ophthalmopathy. The investigators amplified TCR beta CDR3 regions from RNA transcripts. The TCR CDR3 first-round RT-PCR relied on the HTBI primer set. TCRdb passed the multiplex PCR reads through MiXCR, listing each CDR3 protein once. The sample lists over 700,000 distinct CDR3 sequences, under 45% occurring once. Sequenced sample: blood. All receptors derive from a woman between 40 and 50 years old with Graves' hyperthyroidism.

V gene TRBV7-2 combines with J gene TRBJ1-1; possibly TRBD1 for D (6 bases). The CDR3 has 14 amino acids. V lost 8 bases, J lost 2 bases, and 15 bases lay in between. Germline V gives CDR1 SGHTA, CDR2 FQGNSA. The chain's CDR3 is CASSPRDINTEAFF. The CDR3 DNA is TGTGCCAGCTCACCGCGGGACATTAACACTGAAGCTTTCTTT.

This sequence joins TRBV19 and TRBJ2-7, with 7 nucleotides matching TRBD1. The V segment lost 4 bases and the J segment 3 bases; nucleotides outside the gene matches: 6. Germline V gene data show CDR1 as LNHDA and CDR2 as SQIVND (reference sequence). The CDR3 has 14 amino acids. The CDR3 loop reads CASSNRGNLYEQYF. For the CDR3, the DNA is TGTGCCAGTAGTAACAGGGGTAACCTCTACGAGCAGTACTTC. The complete variable domain, with remaining parts taken from reference TRBV19 and TRBJ2-7, reads DGGITQSPKYLFRKEGQNVTLSCEQNLNHDAMYWYRQDPGQGLRLIYYSQIVNDFQKGDIAEGYSVSREKKESFPLTVTSAQKNPTAFYLCASSNRGNLYEQYFGPGTRLTVT.

This clonotype showed up many times. This chain uses TRBV20-1 with TRBJ2-7; TRBD1 matches 8 bases. The CDR3 covers 14 residues. V was pared by 6 bases and J by 0 bases, with 7 bases of the junction left unmatched. Germline V gene sequence: CDR1 DFQATT, CDR2 SNEGSKA (reference sequence). The CDR3 sequence: CSAPRTGSSYEQYF. The DNA of the CDR3 is TGCAGTGCCCCTAGGACAGGGAGCTCCTACGAGCAGTACTTC.

This sequence joins TRBV25-1 and TRBJ1-1; tentatively, D is TRBD1 (6 bases). The V gene lost 6 bases and the J gene lost 1 base, with 21 bases spanning the gap. Germline lookup yields CDR1 MGHDK and CDR2 SYGVNS. CDR3 length equals 17 residues. CDR3 DNA: TGTGCCAGCAGCCAAGAAATTTACGGGGGCCCGAACACTGAAGCTTTCTTT. Its protein is CASSQEIYGGPNTEAFF.

This clonotype was counted many times. V usage is TRBV10-3 and J usage is TRBJ2-5; D gene unclear. Germline V gene sequence: CDR1 ENHRY, CDR2 SYGVKD. This CDR3 is 14 amino acids long. V gave up 0 bases and J gave up 3 bases, with 8 bases separating them. CDR3 in DNA: TGTGCCATCAGTGAGTCTGGGCTGGAAGAGACCCAGTACTTC. This sequence encodes CAISESGLEETQYF.

The chain employs TRBV2 and TRBJ1-1; a possible D gene is TRBD1 (5 bases). CDR3 length: 17 amino acids. V was shortened by 2 bases and J by 1 base, with 17 bases between the two germline ends. CDR1 and CDR2 from the germline V gene are SNHLY and FYNNEI. CDR3 sequence: CASSENRLRQTNTEAFF. CDR3 nucleotide sequence: TGTGCCAGCAGTGAAAATAGATTGAGACAGACGAACACTGAAGCTTTCTTT.

Remarks on this clonotype: An end of the junction does not agree with germline; a read error may underlie this. The chain recombines TRBV20-1 with TRBJ2-7, with 7 bases that match TRBD2. CDR3 length: 15 residues. CDR1 and CDR2 from the germline V gene are DFQATT and SNEGSKA (reference sequence). DNA for the CDR3: TGCAGTGCTAGAGATGGGAGGGCACCCGGCTACGGGCAGTACTTC. Translating it yields CSARDGRAPGYGQYF.

This clonotype was counted many times. The rearrangement uses TRBV3-1 and TRBJ2-5, with 10 bases matching TRBD1. The CDR3 is 16 residues long. Trimming removed 5 bases from V and 2 bases from J; junction bases left unmatched: 8. Germline CDR1 and CDR2: LGHDT and YNNKEL (reference sequence). Here the CDR3 reads CASSSRDRGWQETQYF. The CDR3 DNA sequence: TGTGCCAGCAGCTCCCGGGACAGGGGATGGCAAGAGACCCAGTACTTC.

Many counts were recorded for this clonotype. The J gene is TRBJ1-5, the V gene TRBV7-8; 8 bases align to TRBD1. V shed 3 bases and J 9 bases; nucleotides not matched to a gene: 7. In germline, CDR1 is SGHVS, CDR2 FQNEAQ. This CDR3 region has 14 residues. The DNA for the CDR3 is TGTGCCAGCAGCTTTGACAGGGGCCCGAGGCCCCAGCATTTT. It yields the protein CASSFDRGPRPQHF.

The chain combines TRBV7-6 with TRBJ2-7, with 10 bases fitting TRBD2. Trimming at V came to 8 bases and at J to 6 bases, leaving 16 bases not matched to a gene. This CDR3 has 16 residues. Germline V lookup: CDR1 SGHVS, CDR2 FNYEAQ. DNA of the CDR3: TGTGCCAGCTCACCATCGTATGTAGCGGGAGGATTCGAGCAGTACTTC. Its translation: CASSPSYVAGGFEQYF.